These 32 T cell receptor beta chains were all obtained from the same sample, sequenced in a study of T-cell reconstitution after alpha-beta-depleted transplantation in children (TCRdb year 2016). Libraries were built with PCR. Sequencing was carried out with an Illumina HiSeq 2500. TCR library preparation used molecular barcoding, with unique molecular identifiers applied to normalize quantification of the TCRbeta repertoire. TCRdb ran its own pipeline on the public reads, namely fastp trimming at Q25 and MiXCR clone calling, and kept in-frame beta chains. Each CDR3 protein appears once, grouped with its most common genes and DNA. This sample has hundreds of thousands of distinct CDR3 sequences in its table, and around 13% of those were observed once. Together, the top ten hold around 5.6% of the sample. Sequenced material: PBMCs from the stem cell graft donor, taken from the stem cell graft. Receptors were obtained from a human donor who donated a stem cell graft to a child with combined immunodeficiency.

This clonotype occurred many times. This sequence joins TRBV28 and TRBJ2-5, with TRBD1 identical over 9 bases. Losses at the gene ends were 6 bases for V and 2 bases for J; bases not matched to a gene: 7. CDR3 length equals 15 residues. The germline gives CDR1 MDHEN, CDR2 SYDVKM. CDR3 bases: TGTGCCAGCAGGTATTGGACAGGGGAGCAAGAGACCCAGTACTTC. Amino acid sequence: CASRYWTGEQETQYF.

This chain uses TRBV10-2 with TRBJ1-2; possible D gene TRBD1, 6 bases. The CDR3 contains 17 residues. V gave up 2 bases and J gave up 2 bases, with 18 bases separating them. CDR1 is WSHSY, CDR2 SAAADI, per germline. As DNA, the CDR3 is TGCGCCAGCAGTGAGCCCTTCGACAGGAAAAGAAACTATGGCTACACCTTC. This translates into CASSEPFDRKRNYGYTF.

This clonotype was counted a few times. The J gene is TRBJ2-7, the V gene TRBV6-2 or TRBV6-3, with D unresolved. Looked up from germline, CDR1 is MNHEY and CDR2 is SVGEGT. This CDR3 spans 12 amino acids. The V gene lost 2 bases and the J gene lost 3 bases, with 5 bases spanning the gap. As DNA, the CDR3 is TGTGCCAGCAGTTACGAAAGCTACGAGCAGTACTTC. This codes for CASSYESYEQYF.

This clonotype was recorded many times. J is TRBJ2-7 and V is TRBV15; 10 bases are a match to TRBD2. CDR1 LNHNV and CDR2 YYDKDF come from the germline V gene (reference sequence). This CDR3 has 15 amino acids. After removal of 6 bases from V and 1 base from J, the junction contained 6 bases not matched to a gene. This chain's CDR3 is CATSKLAGASYEQYF. The CDR3 region has the DNA TGTGCCACCAGTAAGCTAGCGGGGGCTTCCTACGAGCAGTACTTC. Supplemented by reference TRBV15 and TRBJ2-7, the full variable domain reads DAMVIQNPRYQVTQFGKPVTLSCSQTLNHNVMYWYQQKSSQAPKLLFHYYDKDFNNEADTPDNFQSRRPNTSFCFLDIRSPGLGDTAMYLCATSKLAGASYEQYFGPGTRLTVT.

This clonotype was recorded many times. The gene calls are TRBV4-1 and TRBJ2-5, with D unclear. V was trimmed by 2 bases and J by 0 bases, leaving 7 bases between them. There are 14 residues in the CDR3. Germline values: CDR1 MGHRA, CDR2 YSYEKL. CDR3 sequence (DNA): TGCGCCAGCAGCCAATCCGGCTACCAAGAGACCCAGTACTTC. This encodes CASSQSGYQETQYF.

This rearrangement joins TRBV18 to TRBJ2-1; TRBD1 matches 7 bases. This CDR3 contains 15 residues. With V trimmed by 3 bases and J by 6 bases, 8 bases remained unmatched. Germline V gives CDR1 KGHSH, CDR2 LQKENI. DNA of the CDR3: TGTGCCAGCTCACCCACGACAGGGAGTATCAATGAGCAGTTCTTC. Translating gives CASSPTTGSINEQFF.

In its sample, this clonotype was seen many times. The DNA for the CDR3 is TGTGCCAGCAGCCAAGAGGGCGGAACCCCCTACGAGCAGTACTTC. It translates to CASSQEGGTPYEQYF. This chain connects TRBV4-2 to TRBJ2-7; D ambiguous. CDR3 length equals 15 residues. Germline CDR1 reads LGHNA; CDR2 reads YNFKEQ. Between the trimmed V and J ends, which lost 0 bases and 2 bases, there was a span of 11 bases.

The chain links TRBV12-3 or TRBV12-4 to TRBJ2-2; TRBD1 is a possible D gene (6 bases). This CDR3 comprises 13 residues. V lost 8 bases, J lost 7 bases, and 14 bases lay in between. CDR3 nucleotide sequence: TGTGCCAGCCGCAGGGGCGCGGGCGGGGAGCTGTTTTTT. This sequence encodes CASRRGAGGELFF.

There are a few counts of this clonotype. The chain links TRBV27 to TRBJ2-7, with D possibly being TRBD1 (5 bases). CDR3 length: 15 residues. The ends were cut back, 6 bases at V and 0 bases at J, with 15 bases in the middle. Germline V gene lookup returns CDR1 MNHEY and CDR2 SMNVEV (reference sequence). DNA for the CDR3: TGTGCCAGCAGCTATACCAGGGCCCTCTCCTACGAGCAGTACTTC. As protein: CASSYTRALSYEQYF.

CDR3 residues: CASSQSFQIAGGPRDTQYF. For the CDR3, the DNA is TGTGCCAGCAGCCAGTCGTTTCAAATAGCGGGGGGACCTCGGGATACGCAGTATTTT. This chain links TRBV4-2 with TRBJ2-3; 10 bases are a match to TRBD2. This CDR3 is 19 amino acids long. V shed 3 bases, J shed 6 bases, and the junction held 18 bases outside the gene matches. Per germline, CDR1 LGHNA and CDR2 YNFKEQ.

This clonotype was counted at least ten times. The V and J genes are TRBV6-1 and TRBJ2-1, with 7 bases lining up with TRBD1. This CDR3 contains 14 residues. The V and J ends lost 6 bases and 5 bases, in that order; junction bases with no gene match: 7. CDR1 and CDR2 from the germline V gene are MNHNS and SASEGT. This CDR3 reads CASSTFDRDNEQFF. CDR3 nucleotide sequence: TGTGCCAGCAGCACCTTCGACAGGGACAATGAGCAGTTCTTC.

This clonotype was observed at least ten times. The gene calls are TRBV4-2 and TRBJ2-3; TRBD2 matches at 8 bases. The CDR3 loop spans 16 amino acids. The germline V gene encodes CDR1 LGHNA and CDR2 YNFKEQ. V shed 8 bases and J 8 bases; nucleotides not matched to a gene: 18. In DNA, the CDR3 is TGTGCCAGCGGACTCGGCAGCGGGGGACCTCAGAGTACGCAGTATTTT. It yields the protein CASGLGSGGPQSTQYF.

V and J are TRBV4-3 and TRBJ2-7, with 9 bases fitting TRBD2. V lost 1 base and J lost 3; bases outside the gene matches: 7. This CDR3 region has 16 residues. The germline CDR1 and CDR2 sequences are LGHNA and YSLEER. CDR3 sequence (DNA): TGCGCCAGCAGCCAAGGAGGAGCGGGGGGAGGCTACGAGCAGTACTTC. Protein product: CASSQGGAGGGYEQYF.

In this sample, this clonotype turned up many times. The chain carries TRBV12-3 or TRBV12-4 and TRBJ2-7; no clear D gene. CDR3 length: 14 amino acids. V was shortened by 1 base and J by 6 bases, with 13 bases between the two germline ends. CDR3 amino acids: CASSLVPRTGEQYF. CDR3 nucleotides: TGTGCCAGCAGTTTAGTGCCGCGAACGGGCGAGCAGTACTTC.

The chain recombines TRBV9 with TRBJ2-1; 11 bases are a match to TRBD2. J was trimmed by 0 bases and V by 4 bases; bases with no gene match: 15. Germline CDR1 reads SGDLS; CDR2 reads YYNGEE. This CDR3 has 20 amino acids. This chain's CDR3 is CASSPRPGTSGSSSYNEQFF. CDR3 bases: TGTGCCAGCAGCCCCCGCCCCGGGACTAGCGGAAGTAGCTCCTACAATGAGCAGTTCTTC.

This clonotype showed up just a few times. The V gene is TRBV9, the J gene TRBJ1-1; D gene uncertain. The germline V gene encodes CDR1 SGDLS and CDR2 YYNGEE. V lost 4 bases to trimming and J lost 4 bases, with 20 bases between them. The CDR3 covers 16 residues. CDR3 in amino acids: CASSKSDRGLGTEAFF. Here the CDR3 DNA reads TGTGCCAGCAGCAAAAGTGATCGGGGTTTGGGCACTGAAGCTTTCTTT.

The table lists this clonotype with a few counts. The V call is TRBV12-3 or TRBV12-4, the J call TRBJ2-4; tentative D call: TRBD2 (5 bases). The CDR3 contains 15 residues. V was clipped by 2 bases and J by 1 base, with 9 bases between them. The CDR3 spells CASSLRGSAKNIQYF. CDR3 nucleotides: TGTGCCAGCAGTTTACGAGGGTCGGCCAAAAACATTCAGTACTTC.

In its sample, this clonotype was seen a few times. The chain links TRBV3-1 to TRBJ2-1; D tentatively reads TRBD1 or TRBD2 (5 bases each). The V gene lost 6 bases and the J gene lost 4 bases, with 16 bases spanning the gap. The V gene's germline CDR1 is LGHDT and CDR2 YNNKEL (reference sequence). The CDR3 totals 15 residues. The CDR3 nucleotides are TGTGCCAGCAGACCGGCGAGGGGTATTTACAATGAGCAGTTCTTC. Translated: CASRPARGIYNEQFF.

This clonotype was picked up many times. The CDR3 loop is CASSQETGLAATGELFF. DNA of the CDR3: TGTGCCAGCAGCCAAGAAACGGGACTAGCGGCCACCGGGGAGCTGTTTTTT. The chain couples TRBV4-2 to TRBJ2-2; 11 positions agree with TRBD2. The J segment lost 4 bases and the V segment lost 0 bases, leaving 4 bases of the junction unmatched. Germline CDR1 LGHNA, CDR2 YNFKEQ. This CDR3 has 17 residues.

There are many counts of this clonotype. The chain uses TRBV5-5 and TRBJ1-5; D remains ambiguous. Germline lookup yields CDR1 SGHKS and CDR2 YYEKEE (reference sequence). V lost 2 bases, J lost 0 bases, and 12 bases lay in between. The CDR3 covers 16 residues. CDR3 sequence reads: CASSFGPENSNQPQHF. CDR3 nucleotides: TGTGCCAGCAGCTTTGGCCCAGAGAATAGCAATCAGCCCCAGCATTTT.

This clonotype was counted only a few times. The rearrangement joins TRBV5-1 to TRBJ2-1, with D tentatively TRBD2 (5 bases). V dropped 6 bases and J dropped 2 bases, with 12 bases sitting between them. This CDR3 has 14 residues. In germline, CDR1 is SGHRS, CDR2 YFSETQ. CDR3 in amino acids: CASKDGKAYNEQFF. In nucleotides, the CDR3 is TGCGCCAGCAAGGACGGGAAAGCCTACAATGAGCAGTTCTTC.

The table lists this clonotype with a few counts. The J gene is TRBJ2-7, the V gene TRBV18; tentative D call: TRBD1 (5 bases). V lost 0 bases, J lost 3 bases, and 12 bases lay in between. CDR1 is KGHSH and CDR2 is LQKENI in the germline V gene. The CDR3 is made up of 15 amino acids. The DNA of the CDR3 is TGTGCCAGCTCACCACCAGGACGGCAGGGCTACGAGCAGTACTTC. This sequence encodes CASSPPGRQGYEQYF.

This clonotype was found many times. The chain couples TRBV6-1 to TRBJ2-5; no firm D call. V was clipped by 1 base and J by 1 base, with 10 bases between them. The CDR3 length is 15 residues. Germline CDR1 is MNHNS and CDR2 is SASEGT. CDR3 residues: CASSEELGSQETQYF. The CDR3 DNA sequence: TGTGCCAGCAGTGAAGAGCTCGGCAGCCAAGAGACCCAGTACTTC.

This clonotype was recorded many times. The J gene is TRBJ2-3, the V gene TRBV29-1, with D perhaps matching TRBD1 (5 bases). The germline V and J ends were trimmed by 7 bases and 11 bases, with 16 bases remaining between them. CDR3 size: 11 residues. CDR1 SQVTM and CDR2 ANQGSEA come from the germline V gene. CDR3 nucleotide sequence: TGCAGCGCATCCGACAGTCAGGAGCAGTATTTT. It is translated as CSASDSQEQYF.

This clonotype appeared a few times. The CDR3: CASNRIAGAVQETQYF. CDR3 DNA: TGTGCCAGCAACCGAATAGCGGGAGCCGTTCAAGAGACCCAGTACTTC. The J gene is TRBJ2-5, the V gene TRBV7-9; 9 bases align to TRBD2. The V segment lost 7 bases and the J segment 2 bases; nucleotides outside the gene matches: 11. CDR3 length: 16 residues. Germline loops: CDR1 SEHNR, CDR2 FQNEAQ (reference sequence).

This clonotype was counted between two and nine times. This chain links TRBV7-2 with TRBJ2-4; D unresolved. In germline, CDR1 is SGHTA, CDR2 FQGNSA. This CDR3 spans 12 amino acids. V was shortened by 4 bases and J by 10 bases, with 11 bases between the two germline ends. Here the CDR3 DNA reads TGTGCCAGCAGCTCGCTCAGTGGTATTCAGTACTTC. Translated: CASSSLSGIQYF.

This clonotype was observed a few times. The rearrangement links TRBV3-1 to TRBJ2-1, with 7 bases matching TRBD2. V shed 3 bases, J shed 4 bases, and the junction held 9 bases outside the gene matches. The V gene's germline CDR1 is LGHDT and CDR2 YNNKEL (reference sequence). The CDR3 totals 16 residues. The CDR3 loop reads CASSHPTSSVYNEQFF. The CDR3 DNA follows: TGTGCCAGCAGCCACCCGACTAGCTCCGTATACAATGAGCAGTTCTTC.

This rearrangement joins TRBV11-3 to TRBJ2-1, with D perhaps assigned TRBD1 or TRBD2 (5 bases each). The CDR3 contains 15 residues. Germline V gives CDR1 SGHNT, CDR2 YENEEA. V was trimmed by 1 base and J by 6 bases, leaving 13 bases between them. The CDR3 bases are TGTGCCAGCAGCTTAGGACAGTGGGAGAGCAATGAGCAGTTCTTC. This codes for CASSLGQWESNEQFF.

Note on this clonotype: The CDR3 ends on some other residue instead of the conserved phenylalanine or tryptophan, so this is likely a read error. The V and J genes are TRBV7-2 and TRBJ1-5, with D possibly TRBD1 on 6 matching bases. Germline CDR1 and CDR2: SGHTA and FQGNSA. This CDR3 is 14 amino acids long. The V gene lost 6 bases and the J gene lost 0 bases, with 9 bases spanning the gap. This chain's CDR3 is CASRGGTSNQPQHY. The DNA of the CDR3 is TGTGCCAGCAGGGGGGGCACTAGCAATCAGCCCCAGCATTAT.

The chain joins TRBV7-9 to TRBJ2-1, with TRBD1 matching over 12 bases. There are 15 residues in the CDR3. The germline V gene encodes CDR1 SEHNR and CDR2 FQNEAQ (reference sequence). Losses at the gene ends were 5 bases for V and 8 bases for J; bases not matched to a gene: 7. CDR3 coding DNA: TGTGCCAGCAGCCCGGGACAGGGGGCGAGCGATGAGCAGTTCTTC. As protein: CASSPGQGASDEQFF.

This clonotype was recorded at least ten times. The chain combines TRBV20-1 with TRBJ2-1; TRBD2 aligns across 7 bases. This CDR3 has 14 amino acids. The V segment lost 6 bases and the J segment 6 bases; nucleotides outside the gene matches: 11. Germline values: CDR1 DFQATT, CDR2 SNEGSKA (reference sequence). CDR3 sequence reads: CSASRKREGNEQFF. In DNA, the CDR3 is TGCAGTGCCAGTCGTAAGCGGGAAGGCAATGAGCAGTTCTTC.

This clonotype has just a few counts. This rearrangement joins TRBV20-1 to TRBJ2-4; D gene uncertain. CDR1 is DFQATT, CDR2 SNEGSKA, per germline (reference sequence). Trimming shortened V by 2 bases and J by 0 bases, and 8 bases separated the two germline ends. The CDR3 has 14 residues. CDR3: CSARHTRAKNIQYF. CDR3 nucleotides: TGCAGTGCTAGACATACCCGAGCCAAAAACATTCAGTACTTC.